This T cell receptor (beta chain) emerged from a study of T cells in Graves' hyperthyroidism and ophthalmopathy. Points from the study as a whole: Blood also carried most thyroid clonotypes expanded above 0.001.

TCR beta CDR3 regions were amplified from RNA transcripts. When the TCR CDR3 underwent first-round RT-PCR, the HTBI primer set was used. One entry per CDR3 protein results from TCRdb running MiXCR on the multiplex PCR reads. The sample consists of hundreds of thousands of distinct CDR3 sequences, less than 25% of them appearing once. The V end was cut by 5 bases, the J end by 0 bases, with 11 bases between. The CDR3 covers 15 residues. This clonotype was seen a handful of times. Its antigen is not identified. What was sequenced was blood. The chain joins TRBV12-3 or TRBV12-4 to TRBJ2-1, with D maybe TRBD1 (6 bases). The receptor's source is a man aged 25-40 years with Graves' ophthalmopathy. The DNA for the CDR3 is TGTGCCAGCAGTCACTCGACAGGCTCCTACAATGAGCAGTTCTTC. This codes for CASSHSTGSYNEQFF.